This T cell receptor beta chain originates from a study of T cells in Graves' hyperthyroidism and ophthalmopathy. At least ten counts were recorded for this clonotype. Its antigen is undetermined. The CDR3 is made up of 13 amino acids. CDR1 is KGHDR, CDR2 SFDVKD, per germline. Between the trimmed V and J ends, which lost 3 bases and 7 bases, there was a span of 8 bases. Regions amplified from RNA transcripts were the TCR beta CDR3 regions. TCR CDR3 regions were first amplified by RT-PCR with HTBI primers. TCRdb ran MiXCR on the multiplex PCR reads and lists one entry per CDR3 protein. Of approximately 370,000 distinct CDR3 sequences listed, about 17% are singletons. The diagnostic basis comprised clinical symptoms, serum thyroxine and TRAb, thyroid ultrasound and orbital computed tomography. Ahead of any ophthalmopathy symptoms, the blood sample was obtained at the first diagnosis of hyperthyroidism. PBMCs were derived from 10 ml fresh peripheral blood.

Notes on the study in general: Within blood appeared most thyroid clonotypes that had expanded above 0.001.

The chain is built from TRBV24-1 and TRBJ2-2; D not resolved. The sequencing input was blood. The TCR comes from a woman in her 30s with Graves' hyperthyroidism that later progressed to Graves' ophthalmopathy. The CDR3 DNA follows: TGTGCCACCAGTGATCCCAGTAGCGGGGAGCTGTTTTTT. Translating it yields CATSDPSSGELFF.